Shown below are 16 T cell receptor beta chains from a single sample sequenced in a study of blood T cell repertoires in COVID-19 (TCRdb year 2020). Libraries were constructed by the immunoSEQ multiplex PCR assay. TCRdb took over this immuneACCESS table, retaining in-frame rearrangements with V and J assigned. Such tables are incomplete; in checked studies, under half of the missing clones stem from an unresolved V gene, and the remainder is unexplained. Here the sample has roughly 88,000 clones; roughly 80% occur a single time. The ten largest account for around 15% of the sample. Sequencing used peripheral blood. The receptors here all came from a woman over 75 with acute or convalescent COVID-19.

V gene TRBV5-6 combines with J gene TRBJ2-3; D is uncertain. This CDR3 is 15 amino acids long. Germline-derived CDR1 and CDR2 are SGHDT and YYEEEE. V was cut by 2 bases and J by 0 bases, with 10 bases left in between. The chain's CDR3 is CASSFRSVSTDTQYF. In DNA, the CDR3 is TGTGCCAGCAGCTTTCGCTCGGTCAGCACAGATACGCAGTATTTT. The full variable domain, in which reference TRBV5-6 and TRBJ2-3 provide the parts outside the CDR3, is DAGVTQSPTHLIKTRGQQVTLRCSPKSGHDTVSWYQQALGQGPQFIFQYYEEEERQRGNFPDRFSGHQFPNYSSELNVNALLLGDSALYLCASSFRSVSTDTQYFGPGTRLTVL.

The V and J genes are TRBV7-2 and TRBJ2-7; D may be TRBD1 (6 bases). The V and J ends lost 4 bases and 3 bases respectively, with 16 bases between them. Per the germline V gene, CDR1 is SGHTA and CDR2 is FQGNSA. CDR3 length equals 15 residues. CDR3 DNA sequence: TGTGCCAGCAGCTCAAGACAGGCATCCCGCTACGAGCAGTACTTC. It is translated as CASSSRQASRYEQYF.

This clone has a handful of counts. This sequence joins TRBV2 and TRBJ1-6; D remains unclear. Germline V CDR1 and CDR2: SNHLY, FYNNEI. V was cut by 4 bases and J by 7 bases, with 17 bases left in between. CDR3 length: 16 amino acids. Written as DNA, the CDR3 is TGTGCCAGCAGTGTAGGAGCGGAGAGGAGGAATTCACCCCTCCACTTT. Its protein product is CASSVGAERRNSPLHF.

The rearrangement links TRBV29-1 to TRBJ2-7; possibly TRBD1 for D (5 bases). Trimming took 0 bases from V and 1 from J, leaving 13 bases between them. This CDR3 contains 15 residues. Germline CDR1 reads SQVTM; CDR2 reads ANQGSEA. The CDR3 protein is CSVEEGRWGSYEQYF. CDR3 DNA: TGCAGCGTTGAAGAGGGGCGCTGGGGATCCTACGAGCAGTACTTC.

The chain carries TRBV18 and TRBJ1-4; D is uncertain. Per the germline V gene, CDR1 is KGHSH and CDR2 is LQKENI. Trimming removed 5 bases at V and 0 bases at J, with 10 bases between. CDR3 length equals 15 residues. The CDR3 loop reads CASSLDSSTNEKLFF. In DNA, the CDR3 is TGTGCCAGCTCATTGGACTCTTCAACTAATGAAAAACTGTTTTTT.

V and J are TRBV2 and TRBJ2-2; 7 bases are a match to TRBD1. The CDR3 covers 13 residues. CDR1 and CDR2 from the germline V gene are SNHLY and FYNNEI. Trimming removed 6 bases from V and 3 bases from J; junction bases left unmatched: 1. The CDR3 nucleotides are TGTGCCAGCAGACAGGGGTACACCGGGGAGCTGTTTTTT. This gives the protein CASRQGYTGELFF.

Written as DNA, the CDR3 is TGTGCCAGCAGCAGGGGCAACACCGGGGAGCTGTTTTTT. Translation gives CASSRGNTGELFF. The genes are TRBV11-2 and TRBJ2-2; D may be TRBD1 (5 bases). V lost 5 bases, J lost 2 bases, and 6 bases lay in between. In germline, CDR1 is SGHAT, CDR2 FQNNGV. CDR3 length: 13 amino acids.

The V gene is TRBV27, the J gene TRBJ1-1; D uncertain. Germline-derived CDR1 and CDR2 are MNHEY and SMNVEV (reference sequence). This CDR3 spans 16 amino acids. Trimming cost V 5 bases and J 3 bases, with 19 bases left between them. The CDR3 sequence is CASSAAGSGWYTEAFF. The DNA for the CDR3 is TGTGCCAGCAGTGCCGCGGGGTCGGGGTGGTACACTGAAGCTTTCTTT.

V is TRBV7-8 and J is TRBJ1-1; a possible D gene is TRBD1 (5 bases). In germline, CDR1 is SGHVS, CDR2 FQNEAQ. CDR3 length: 13 amino acids. Trimming stripped 5 bases from V and 6 bases from J, with 13 bases between. CDR3 residues: CASSILTQAEAFF. CDR3 sequence (DNA): TGTGCCAGCAGCATACTCACACAGGCTGAAGCTTTCTTT.

This clone was counted once. The chain employs TRBV6-2 or TRBV6-3 and TRBJ2-5; D is unresolved. CDR3 length: 12 amino acids. Germline V gene data show CDR1 as MNHEY and CDR2 as SVGEGT. Trimming removed 0 bases from V and 5 bases from J, with 4 bases in between. CDR3 region: CASSYSRETQYF. Written as DNA, the CDR3 is TGTGCCAGCAGTTACTCGAGGGAGACCCAGTACTTC.

This chain uses TRBV13 with TRBJ2-7; 10 positions agree with TRBD2. This CDR3 spans 13 amino acids. Unmatched junction bases numbered 8, after V lost 8 bases and J lost 7 bases. From germline, CDR1 is PRHDT and CDR2 FYEKMQ (reference sequence). The CDR3 DNA reads TGTGCCAGCTGCGTAGCGGGGGGCTGGGAGCAGTACTTC. Translation gives CASCVAGGWEQYF.

This clone was counted only a few times. The chain is built from TRBV7-2 and TRBJ1-2, with a possible D match to TRBD1 (6 bases). Trimming left V 0 bases short and J 8 bases short, with 16 bases between. Germline V gives CDR1 SGHTA, CDR2 FQGNSA. The CDR3 has 15 amino acids. The CDR3 sequence is CASSLALGGASGYTF. The DNA for the CDR3 is TGTGCCAGCAGCTTAGCGTTGGGGGGGGCGTCCGGCTACACCTTC.

This rearrangement joins TRBV13 to TRBJ2-1, with D possibly matching TRBD2 (5 bases). The germline V and J ends were trimmed by 5 bases and 6 bases, with 11 bases remaining between them. Per the germline V gene, CDR1 is PRHDT and CDR2 is FYEKMQ (reference sequence). The CDR3 is made up of 13 amino acids. In DNA, the CDR3 is TGTGCCAGCAGCCCCCGGACTTCCAATGAGCAGTTCTTC. This translates into CASSPRTSNEQFF.

V is TRBV11-2 and J is TRBJ1-2, with D uncertain. The length of the CDR3 is 15 residues. V lost 1 base and J 8 bases, leaving 17 bases between the germline ends. In germline, CDR1 is SGHAT, CDR2 FQNNGV. CDR3 protein: CASSLAVSGREGYTF. Written as DNA, the CDR3 is TGTGCCAGCAGCTTAGCGGTATCCGGGAGAGAGGGCTACACCTTC.

Only one count was recorded for this clone. V gene TRBV6-6 combines with J gene TRBJ2-3, with 15 bases aligning to TRBD2. J was trimmed by 0 bases and V by 5 bases; bases with no gene match: 18. The CDR3 is 22 residues long. Germline V gene data show CDR1 as MNHNY and CDR2 as SVGAGI (reference sequence). CDR3 amino acids: CASSHRSSGTSGGTSSTDTQYF. The DNA for the CDR3 is TGTGCCAGCAGTCACCGAAGTTCCGGGACTAGCGGGGGGACCTCGAGCACAGATACGCAGTATTTT.

In its sample, this clone was seen once. The chain joins TRBV19 to TRBJ1-3; D is possibly TRBD1 (5 bases). Germline CDR1 and CDR2: LNHDA and SQIVND (reference sequence). Trimming left V 6 bases short and J 0 bases short, with 12 bases between. This CDR3 has 15 amino acids. CDR3 sequence (DNA): TGTGCCAGTAGCCACCGCGGGGCCTCTGGAAACACCATATATTTT. Its protein product is CASSHRGASGNTIYF.